The 4 T cell receptor beta chains reported below all come from one sample, sequenced in a study of control samples from healthy donors and cancer patients. Only in-frame clones appear in the TCRdb table, and some are missing; sequencing was by immunoSEQ multiplex PCR. Of about 80,000 clones detected, 91% appear once; the ten largest clones hold around 17%. Source material: blood. Source of these receptors: a man aged 50 to 60 in good health.

V is TRBV9 and J is TRBJ1-2, with 7 bases that match TRBD1. Germline V gene sequence: CDR1 SGDLS, CDR2 YYNGEE. After removal of 5 bases from V and 0 bases from J, the junction contained 7 bases not matched to a gene. CDR3 length: 15 residues. The CDR3 DNA follows: TGTGCCAGCAGTCCTAGACAGGGAGCTAACTATGGCTACACCTTC. Residues: CASSPRQGANYGYTF.

The J gene is TRBJ1-3, the V gene TRBV18; no clear D gene. Per germline, CDR1 KGHSH and CDR2 LQKENI. The V end was cut by 3 bases, the J end by 2 bases, with 11 bases between. The length of the CDR3 is 15 residues. CDR3 residues: CASSPGGDTGNTIYF. DNA for the CDR3: TGTGCCAGCTCACCCGGCGGGGATACTGGAAACACCATATATTTT.

This chain links TRBV20-1 with TRBJ1-1; D is uncertain. V was trimmed by 5 bases and J by 4 bases, leaving 8 bases between them. The CDR3 has 11 residues. CDR1 is DFQATT and CDR2 is SNEGSKA in the germline V gene (reference sequence). CDR3 loop: CSASRSTEAFF. The DNA of the CDR3 is TGCAGTGCTTCTAGGAGCACTGAAGCTTTCTTT.

The chain carries TRBV7-6 and TRBJ2-1, with TRBD2 matching over 9 bases. V lost 1 base to trimming and J lost 7 bases; unmatched junction nucleotides: 14. This CDR3 contains 18 residues. Germline values: CDR1 SGHVS, CDR2 FNYEAQ. CDR3 region: CASSLVNHGGGARNEQFF. In DNA, the CDR3 is TGTGCCAGCAGCTTAGTTAACCACGGCGGGGGGGCTAGGAATGAGCAGTTCTTC.